This record covers a single T cell receptor beta chain. This record belongs to a study of blood T cell repertoires in COVID-19. Authors' methods: Amplifying reference gene primers gave estimates of nucleated cell counts. Assay: immunoSEQ multiplex PCR; the TCRdb copy retains only in-frame clones and omits some. V and J calls and clone size are as listed in that table; D and trimming were resolved from the DNA. The sample holds around 140,000 clones, around 81% seen once. CDR3 length: 16 residues. Germline CDR1 is MNHEY and CDR2 is SMNVEV (reference sequence). J lost 2 bases, V lost 4 bases, and 4 bases had no gene match.

Sample: peripheral blood. This chain connects TRBV27 to TRBJ2-6, with TRBD1 identical over 8 bases. This receptor was taken from a woman aged 60-70 years with active or convalescent COVID-19. The CDR3 coding sequence is TGTGCCAGCAGTTACCAGACAGGGGCTGGGGCCAACGTCCTGACTTTC. As protein: CASSYQTGAGANVLTF.